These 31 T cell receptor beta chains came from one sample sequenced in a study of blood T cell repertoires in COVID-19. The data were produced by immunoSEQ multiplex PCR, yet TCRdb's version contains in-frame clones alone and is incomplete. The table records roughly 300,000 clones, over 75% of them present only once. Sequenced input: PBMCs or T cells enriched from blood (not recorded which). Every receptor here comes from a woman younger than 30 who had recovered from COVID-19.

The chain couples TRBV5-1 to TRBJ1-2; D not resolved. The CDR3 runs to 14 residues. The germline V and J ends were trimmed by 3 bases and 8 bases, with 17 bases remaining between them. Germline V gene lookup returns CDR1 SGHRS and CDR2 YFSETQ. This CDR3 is CASSSQAGLRGYTF. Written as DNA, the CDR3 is TGCGCCAGCAGCTCCCAGGCAGGTCTGAGAGGCTACACCTTC.

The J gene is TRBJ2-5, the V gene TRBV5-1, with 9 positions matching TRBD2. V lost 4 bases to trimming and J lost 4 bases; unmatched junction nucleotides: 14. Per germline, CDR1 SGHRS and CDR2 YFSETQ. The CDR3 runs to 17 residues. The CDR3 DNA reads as TGCGCCAGCAGCCTTCGCGGGGGGGCAGGCCGGGGAGAGACCCAGTACTTC. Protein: CASSLRGGAGRGETQYF.

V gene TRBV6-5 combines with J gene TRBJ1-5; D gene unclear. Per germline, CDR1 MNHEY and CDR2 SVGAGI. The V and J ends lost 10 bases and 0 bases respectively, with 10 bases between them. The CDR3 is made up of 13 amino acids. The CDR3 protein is CATGEHSNQPQHF. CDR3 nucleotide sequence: TGTGCCACCGGGGAGCATAGCAATCAGCCCCAGCATTTT.

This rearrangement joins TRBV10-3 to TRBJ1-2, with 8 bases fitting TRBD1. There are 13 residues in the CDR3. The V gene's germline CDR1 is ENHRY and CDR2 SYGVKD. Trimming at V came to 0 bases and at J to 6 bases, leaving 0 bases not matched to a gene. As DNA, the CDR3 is TGTGCCATCAGTGAGTCGGGACAGGATGGCTACACCTTC. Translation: CAISESGQDGYTF.

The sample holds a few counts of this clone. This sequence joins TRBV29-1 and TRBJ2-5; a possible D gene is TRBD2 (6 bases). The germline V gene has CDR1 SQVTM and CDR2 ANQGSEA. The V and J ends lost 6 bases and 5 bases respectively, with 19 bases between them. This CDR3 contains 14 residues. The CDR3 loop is CSVLKTRSRETQYF. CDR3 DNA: TGCAGCGTGTTGAAGACTAGGAGTAGGGAGACCCAGTACTTC.

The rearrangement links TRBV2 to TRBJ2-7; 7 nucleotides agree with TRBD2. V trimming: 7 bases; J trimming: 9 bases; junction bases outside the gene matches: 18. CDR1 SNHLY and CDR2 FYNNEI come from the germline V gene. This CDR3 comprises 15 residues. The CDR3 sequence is CASKSSGATNQVQYF. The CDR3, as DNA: TGTGCCAGCAAATCGAGCGGGGCGACTAACCAGGTGCAGTACTTC.

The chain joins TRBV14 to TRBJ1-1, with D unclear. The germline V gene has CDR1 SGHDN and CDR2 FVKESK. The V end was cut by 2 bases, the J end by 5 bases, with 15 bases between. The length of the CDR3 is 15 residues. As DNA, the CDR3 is TGTGCCAGCAGCCAACAGGCCACAAAGGTGACTGAAGCTTTCTTT. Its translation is CASSQQATKVTEAFF.

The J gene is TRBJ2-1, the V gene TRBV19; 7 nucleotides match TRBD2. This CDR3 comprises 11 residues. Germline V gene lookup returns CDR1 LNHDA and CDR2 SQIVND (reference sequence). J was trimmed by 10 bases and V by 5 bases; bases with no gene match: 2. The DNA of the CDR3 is TGTGCCAGTAGTCCGGGACTAGAGCAGTTCTTC. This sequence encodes CASSPGLEQFF.

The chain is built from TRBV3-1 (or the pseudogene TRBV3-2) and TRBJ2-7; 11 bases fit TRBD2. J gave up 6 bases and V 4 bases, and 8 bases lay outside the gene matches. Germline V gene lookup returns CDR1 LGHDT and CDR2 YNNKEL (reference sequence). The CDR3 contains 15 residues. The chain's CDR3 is CASSLIAGGPSEQYF. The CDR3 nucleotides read TGTGCCAGCAGCCTCATAGCGGGAGGGCCCTCCGAGCAGTACTTC.

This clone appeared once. The CDR3, as DNA: TGTGCCAGCAGTATCACAGTTGCTAGCGGTTACTACGAGCAGTACTTC. It specifies CASSITVASGYYEQYF. The J gene is TRBJ2-7, the V gene TRBV27; TRBD2 agrees at 7 bases. V lost 5 bases and J lost 3; bases outside the gene matches: 13. From germline, CDR1 is MNHEY and CDR2 SMNVEV (reference sequence). The CDR3 spans 16 residues.

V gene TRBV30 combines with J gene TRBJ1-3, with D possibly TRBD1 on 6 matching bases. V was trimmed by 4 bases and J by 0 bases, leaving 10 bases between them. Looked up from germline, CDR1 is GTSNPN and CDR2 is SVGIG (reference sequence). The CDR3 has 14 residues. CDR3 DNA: TGTGCCTGGAAAAGGACAGCCTCTGGAAACACCATATATTTT. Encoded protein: CAWKRTASGNTIYF. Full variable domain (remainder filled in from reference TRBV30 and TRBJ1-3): SQTIHQWPATLVQPVGSPLSLECTVEGTSNPNLYWYRQAAGRGLQLLFYSVGIGQISSEVPQNLSASRPQDRQFILSSKKLLLSDSGFYLCAWKRTASGNTIYFGEGSWLTVV.

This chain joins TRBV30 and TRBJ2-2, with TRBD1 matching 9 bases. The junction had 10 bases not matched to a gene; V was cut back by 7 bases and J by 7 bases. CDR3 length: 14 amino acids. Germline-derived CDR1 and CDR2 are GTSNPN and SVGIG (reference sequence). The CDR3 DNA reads TGTGCCTCCCTAGGACAGGGGACGGACGGGGAGCTGTTTTTT. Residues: CASLGQGTDGELFF.

DNA for the CDR3: TGTGCCAGCAGCCCGATGCGGACAGCGATGACCTACGAGCAGTACTTC. Amino acid sequence: CASSPMRTAMTYEQYF. The chain recombines TRBV28 with TRBJ2-7; possible D gene TRBD1, 6 bases. The germline CDR1 and CDR2 sequences are MDHEN and SYDVKM. The CDR3 covers 16 residues. V was cut by 6 bases and J by 2 bases, with 20 bases left in between.

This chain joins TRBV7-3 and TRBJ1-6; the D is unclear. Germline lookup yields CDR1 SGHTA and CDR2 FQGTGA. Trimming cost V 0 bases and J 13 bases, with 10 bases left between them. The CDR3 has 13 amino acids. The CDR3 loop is CASSLTSGRPLHF. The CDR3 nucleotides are TGTGCCAGCAGCTTAACGTCCGGGAGGCCCCTCCACTTT.

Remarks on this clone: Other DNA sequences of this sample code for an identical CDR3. DNA for the CDR3: TGTGCCTGGAGTGTACGGGGGGTGCAGCCCCAGCATTTT. This sequence encodes CAWSVRGVQPQHF. The chain carries TRBV30 and TRBJ1-5, with a weak D call TRBD1 (5 bases). Germline CDR1 is GTSNPN and CDR2 is SVGIG (reference sequence). CDR3 size: 13 residues. The V end lost 0 bases, the J end lost 7 bases, and 10 bases lay between the germline ends.

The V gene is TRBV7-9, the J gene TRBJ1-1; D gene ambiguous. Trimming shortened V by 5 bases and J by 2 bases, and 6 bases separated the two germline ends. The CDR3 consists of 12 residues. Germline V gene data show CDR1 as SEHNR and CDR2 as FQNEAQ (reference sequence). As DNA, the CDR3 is TGTGCCAGCAGCCCGGTAAACACTGAAGCTTTCTTT. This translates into CASSPVNTEAFF. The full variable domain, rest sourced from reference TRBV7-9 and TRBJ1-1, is DTGVSQNPRHKITKRGQNVTFRCDPISEHNRLYWYRQTLGQGPEFLTYFQNEAQLEKSRLLSDRFSAERPKGSFSTLEIQRTEQGDSAMYLCASSPVNTEAFFGQGTRLTVV.

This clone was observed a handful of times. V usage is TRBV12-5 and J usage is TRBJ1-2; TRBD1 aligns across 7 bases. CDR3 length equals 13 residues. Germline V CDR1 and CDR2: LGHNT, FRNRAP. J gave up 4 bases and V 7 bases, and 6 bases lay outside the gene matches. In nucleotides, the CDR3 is TGTGCTAGTGCCGAGGGACAGATCTATGGCTACACCTTC. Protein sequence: CASAEGQIYGYTF.

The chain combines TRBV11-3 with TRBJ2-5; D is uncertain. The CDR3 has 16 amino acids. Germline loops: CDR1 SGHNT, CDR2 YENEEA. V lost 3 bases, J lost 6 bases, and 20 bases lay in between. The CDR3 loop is CASSFPGSTWMQTQYF. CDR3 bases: TGTGCCAGCAGCTTTCCTGGTAGCACATGGATGCAGACCCAGTACTTC.

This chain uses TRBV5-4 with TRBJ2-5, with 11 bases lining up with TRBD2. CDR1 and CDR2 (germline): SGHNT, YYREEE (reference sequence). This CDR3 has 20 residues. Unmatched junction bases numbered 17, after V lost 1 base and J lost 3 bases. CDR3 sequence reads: CASSLRLAGGLSLYKETQYF. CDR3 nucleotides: TGTGCCAGCAGCTTGCGGCTAGCGGGGGGCCTAAGCTTATACAAAGAGACCCAGTACTTC.

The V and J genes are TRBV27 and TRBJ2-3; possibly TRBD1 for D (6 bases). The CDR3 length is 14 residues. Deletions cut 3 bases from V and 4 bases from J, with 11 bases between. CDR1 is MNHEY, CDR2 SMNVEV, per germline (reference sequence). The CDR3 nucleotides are TGTGCCAGCAGTTTTTGGGGGCGCGCAGATACGCAGTATTTT. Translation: CASSFWGRADTQYF.

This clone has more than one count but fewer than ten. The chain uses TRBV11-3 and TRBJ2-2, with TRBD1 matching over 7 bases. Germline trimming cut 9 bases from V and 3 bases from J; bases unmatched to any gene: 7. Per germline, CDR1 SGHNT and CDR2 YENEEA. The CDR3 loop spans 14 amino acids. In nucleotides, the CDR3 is TGTGCCAGTAACCCGGGACAGCACACCGGGGAGCTGTTTTTT. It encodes CASNPGQHTGELFF.

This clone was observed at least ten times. In DNA, the CDR3 is TGTGCCAGCAGCCCCGGGACAGGGGGCGATCAGCCCCAGCATTTT. This codes for CASSPGTGGDQPQHF. The chain carries TRBV3-1 (or the pseudogene TRBV3-2) and TRBJ1-5; 12 bases are a match to TRBD1. V shed 4 bases, J shed 5 bases, and the junction held 3 bases outside the gene matches. The CDR3 runs to 15 residues. Germline V gene sequence: CDR1 LGHDT, CDR2 YNNKEL (reference sequence).

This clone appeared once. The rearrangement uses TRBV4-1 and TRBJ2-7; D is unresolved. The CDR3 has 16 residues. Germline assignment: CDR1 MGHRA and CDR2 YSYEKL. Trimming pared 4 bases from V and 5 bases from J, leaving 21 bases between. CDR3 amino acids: CASSLGDSSVRDEQYF. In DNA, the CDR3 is TGCGCCAGCAGCCTGGGTGACTCCTCGGTTCGGGACGAGCAGTACTTC.

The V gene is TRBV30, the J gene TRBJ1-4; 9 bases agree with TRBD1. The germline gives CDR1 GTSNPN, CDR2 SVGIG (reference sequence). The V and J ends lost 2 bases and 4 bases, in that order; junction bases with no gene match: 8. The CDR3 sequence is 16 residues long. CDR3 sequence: CAWSFWDRARNEKLFF. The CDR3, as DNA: TGTGCCTGGAGTTTCTGGGACAGGGCCCGTAATGAAAAACTGTTTTTT.

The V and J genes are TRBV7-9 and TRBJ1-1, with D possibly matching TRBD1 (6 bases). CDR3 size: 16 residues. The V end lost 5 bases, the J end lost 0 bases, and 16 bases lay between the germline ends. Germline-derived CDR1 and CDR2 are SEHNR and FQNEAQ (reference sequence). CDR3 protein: CASSGGTSTVNTEAFF. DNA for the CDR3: TGTGCCAGCAGCGGTGGGACAAGCACTGTGAACACTGAAGCTTTCTTT.

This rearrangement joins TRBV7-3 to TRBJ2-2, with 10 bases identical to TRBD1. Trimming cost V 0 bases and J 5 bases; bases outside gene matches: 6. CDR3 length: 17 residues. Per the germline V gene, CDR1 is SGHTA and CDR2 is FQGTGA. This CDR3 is CASSLTGGQGRTGELFF. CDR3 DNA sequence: TGTGCCAGCAGCTTAACAGGGGGACAGGGGAGGACCGGGGAGCTGTTTTTT.

Here the CDR3 DNA reads TGTGCCATCAGTGAGTCCTACAGAAACTACGAGCAGTACTTC. Amino acids: CAISESYRNYEQYF. The chain recombines TRBV10-3 with TRBJ2-7, with D hard to call. Germline V lookup: CDR1 ENHRY, CDR2 SYGVKD. V was shortened by 0 bases and J by 3 bases, with 9 bases between the two germline ends. The CDR3 has 14 residues.

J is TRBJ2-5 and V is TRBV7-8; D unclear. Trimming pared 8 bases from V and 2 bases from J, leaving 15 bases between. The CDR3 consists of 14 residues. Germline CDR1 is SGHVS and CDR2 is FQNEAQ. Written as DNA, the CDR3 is TGTGCCAGCTCCTTCGGTACTTCGCAAGAGACCCAGTACTTC. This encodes CASSFGTSQETQYF. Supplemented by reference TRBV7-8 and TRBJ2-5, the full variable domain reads GAGVSQSPRYKVAKRGQDVALRCDPISGHVSLFWYQQALGQGPEFLTYFQNEAQLDKSGLPSDRFFAERPEGSVSTLKIQRTQQEDSAVYLCASSFGTSQETQYFGPGTRLLVL.

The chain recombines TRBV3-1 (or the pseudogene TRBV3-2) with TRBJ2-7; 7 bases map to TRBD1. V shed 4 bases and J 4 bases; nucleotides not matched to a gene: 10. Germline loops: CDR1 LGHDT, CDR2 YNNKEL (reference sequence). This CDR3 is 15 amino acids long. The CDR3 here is CASSLRWTGGYEQYF. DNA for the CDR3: TGTGCCAGCAGCCTACGATGGACAGGAGGATACGAGCAGTACTTC.

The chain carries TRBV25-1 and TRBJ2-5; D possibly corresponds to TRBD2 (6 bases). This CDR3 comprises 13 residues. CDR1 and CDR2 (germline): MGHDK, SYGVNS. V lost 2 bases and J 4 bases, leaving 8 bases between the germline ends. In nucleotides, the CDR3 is TGTGCCAGCAGTGAAGCGGGGAGAGAGACCCAGTACTTC. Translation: CASSEAGRETQYF.

The CDR3 reads CSVGRGGDEQFF. The DNA for the CDR3 is TGCAGCGTTGGTCGCGGGGGCGATGAGCAGTTCTTC. The chain recombines TRBV29-1 with TRBJ2-1; weak D call: TRBD2 (7 bases). The CDR3 spans 12 residues. Germline V gene data show CDR1 as SQVTM and CDR2 as ANQGSEA. Trimming took off 4 bases at V and 8 bases at J, with 12 bases between the two ends.